This T cell receptor (beta chain) was captured in a study of blood T cells in healthy people across ages. CDR3 size: 17 residues. V shed 5 bases and J shed 3 bases, with 25 bases lying between them. Germline V gene lookup returns CDR1 SQVTM and CDR2 ANQGSEA. Combining a sample-barcoded 5' primer with a J-beta primer mix, a second PCR ran for about 7 to 12 cycles. A template-switch adaptor with 12 random nucleotides tagged each cDNA molecule. Sequencing of every sample gave 2.5 million or more CDR3-containing paired-end reads. From the 5' RACE reads, TCRdb called clonotypes with MiXCR, one entry per CDR3 protein. The table includes about 1,800,000 distinct CDR3 sequences, roughly 27% detected once. The extraction recovered at least 5 micrograms of total RNA per sample. As for this clonotype: Its antigen is currently unknown.

Study outcomes and limitations: While age rose, TCR beta diversity per million T cells dropped in a roughly linear way.

The origin of this receptor is a woman aged 25-40 years in good health. Sequenced input: blood. This rearrangement joins TRBV29-1 to TRBJ1-2; no clear D. The CDR3 DNA follows: TGCAGCGTTTATACTTTCGGCAGGACGGTAACCGACTATGGCTACACCTTC. It encodes CSVYTFGRTVTDYGYTF.